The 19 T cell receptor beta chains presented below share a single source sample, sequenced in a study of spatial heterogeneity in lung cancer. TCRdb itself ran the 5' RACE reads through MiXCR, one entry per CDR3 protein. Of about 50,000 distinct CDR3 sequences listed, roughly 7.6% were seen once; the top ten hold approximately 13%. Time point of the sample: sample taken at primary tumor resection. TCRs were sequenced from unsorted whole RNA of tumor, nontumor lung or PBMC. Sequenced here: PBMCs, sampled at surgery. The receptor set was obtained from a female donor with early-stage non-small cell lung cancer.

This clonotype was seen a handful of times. In DNA, the CDR3 is TGTGCCAGCAGTTACGGGGGAGGGGAGACCCAGTACTTC. Its protein is CASSYGGGETQYF. The genes are TRBV6-6 and TRBJ2-5, with 7 bases identical to TRBD2. Germline trimming cut 2 bases from V and 5 bases from J; bases unmatched to any gene: 2. This CDR3 region has 13 residues. Per germline, CDR1 MNHNY and CDR2 SVGAGI (reference sequence).

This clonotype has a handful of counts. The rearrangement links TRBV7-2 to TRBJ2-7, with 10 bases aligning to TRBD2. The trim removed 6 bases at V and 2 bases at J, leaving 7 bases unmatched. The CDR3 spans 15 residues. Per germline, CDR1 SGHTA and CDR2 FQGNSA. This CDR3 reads CASRTLAGLTYEQYF. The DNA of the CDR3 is TGTGCCAGCAGAACACTAGCGGGGCTAACCTACGAGCAGTACTTC.

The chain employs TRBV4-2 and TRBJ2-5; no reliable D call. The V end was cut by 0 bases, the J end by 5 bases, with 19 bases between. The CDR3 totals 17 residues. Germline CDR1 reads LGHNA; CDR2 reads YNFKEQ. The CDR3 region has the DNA TGTGCCAGCAGCCAAGACCTCGCTCCCCGGCCTGGGGAGACCCAGTACTTC. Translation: CASSQDLAPRPGETQYF.

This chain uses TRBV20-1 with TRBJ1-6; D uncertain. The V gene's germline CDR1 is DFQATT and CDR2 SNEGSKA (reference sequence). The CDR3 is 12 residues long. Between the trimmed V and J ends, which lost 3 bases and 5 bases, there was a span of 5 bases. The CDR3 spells CSARDNNSPLHF. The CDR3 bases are TGCAGTGCTAGGGATAATAATTCACCCCTCCACTTT.

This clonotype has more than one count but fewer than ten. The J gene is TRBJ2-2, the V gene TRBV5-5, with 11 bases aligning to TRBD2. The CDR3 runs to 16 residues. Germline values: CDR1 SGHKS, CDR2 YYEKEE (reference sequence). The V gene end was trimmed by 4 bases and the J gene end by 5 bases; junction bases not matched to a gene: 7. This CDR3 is CASSPAGLAATGELFF. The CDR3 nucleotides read TGTGCCAGCAGCCCGGCGGGACTAGCGGCGACCGGGGAGCTGTTTTTT.

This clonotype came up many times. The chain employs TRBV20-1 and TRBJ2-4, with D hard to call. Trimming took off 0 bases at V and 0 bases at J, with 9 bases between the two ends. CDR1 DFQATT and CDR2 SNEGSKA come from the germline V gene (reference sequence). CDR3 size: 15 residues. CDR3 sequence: CSAREVPLAKNIQYF. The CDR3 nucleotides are TGCAGTGCTAGAGAAGTTCCGCTAGCCAAAAACATTCAGTACTTC.

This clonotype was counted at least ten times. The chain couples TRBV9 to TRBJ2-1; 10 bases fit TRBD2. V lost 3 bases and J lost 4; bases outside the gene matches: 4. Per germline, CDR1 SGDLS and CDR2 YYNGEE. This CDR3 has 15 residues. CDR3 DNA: TGTGCCAGCAGCGCCATAGCGGGGGGTTACAATGAGCAGTTCTTC. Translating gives CASSAIAGGYNEQFF.

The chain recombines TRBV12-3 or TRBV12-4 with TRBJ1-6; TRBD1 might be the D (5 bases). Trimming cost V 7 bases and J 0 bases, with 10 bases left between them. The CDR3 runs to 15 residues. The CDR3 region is CASKGLSSYNSPLHF. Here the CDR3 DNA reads TGTGCCAGCAAGGGACTGTCCTCCTATAATTCACCCCTCCACTTT.

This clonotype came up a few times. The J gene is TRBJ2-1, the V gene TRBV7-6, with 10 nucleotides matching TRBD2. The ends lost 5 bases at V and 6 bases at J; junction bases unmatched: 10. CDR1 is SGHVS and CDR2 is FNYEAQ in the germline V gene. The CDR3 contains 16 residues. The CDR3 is CASSQLSGGGGNEQFF. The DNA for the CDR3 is TGTGCCAGCAGCCAACTAAGCGGGGGGGGAGGCAATGAGCAGTTCTTC. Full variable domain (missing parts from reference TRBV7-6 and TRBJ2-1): GAGVSQSPRYKVTKRGQDVALRCDPISGHVSLYWYRQALGQGPEFLTYFNYEAQQDKSGLPNDRFSAERPEGSISTLTIQRTEQRDSAMYRCASSQLSGGGGNEQFFGPGTRLTVL.

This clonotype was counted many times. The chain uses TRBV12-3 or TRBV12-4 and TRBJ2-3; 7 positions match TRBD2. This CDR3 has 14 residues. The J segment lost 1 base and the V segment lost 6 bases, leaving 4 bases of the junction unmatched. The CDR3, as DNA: TGTGCCAGCAGCGGGGGGATTGGCACAGATACGCAGTATTTT. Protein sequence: CASSGGIGTDTQYF.

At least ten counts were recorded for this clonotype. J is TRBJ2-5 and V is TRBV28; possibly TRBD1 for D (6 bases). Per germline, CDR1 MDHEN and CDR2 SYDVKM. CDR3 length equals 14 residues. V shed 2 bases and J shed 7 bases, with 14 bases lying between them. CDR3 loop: CASSLNRVGATQYF. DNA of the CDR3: TGTGCCAGCAGTTTAAACAGGGTGGGAGCGACCCAGTACTTC.

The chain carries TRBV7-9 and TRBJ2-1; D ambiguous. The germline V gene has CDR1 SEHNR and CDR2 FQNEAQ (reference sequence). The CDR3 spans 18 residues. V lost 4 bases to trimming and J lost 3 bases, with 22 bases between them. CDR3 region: CASSSTETFTQNYNEQFF. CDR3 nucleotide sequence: TGTGCCAGCAGCTCCACAGAGACGTTTACGCAAAACTACAATGAGCAGTTCTTC.

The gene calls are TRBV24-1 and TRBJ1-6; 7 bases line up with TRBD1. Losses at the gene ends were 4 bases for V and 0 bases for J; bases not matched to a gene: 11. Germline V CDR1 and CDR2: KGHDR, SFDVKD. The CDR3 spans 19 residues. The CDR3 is CATSDLTEGARSYNSPLHF. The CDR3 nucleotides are TGTGCCACCAGTGACCTGACCGAGGGGGCCCGCTCCTATAATTCACCCCTCCACTTT.

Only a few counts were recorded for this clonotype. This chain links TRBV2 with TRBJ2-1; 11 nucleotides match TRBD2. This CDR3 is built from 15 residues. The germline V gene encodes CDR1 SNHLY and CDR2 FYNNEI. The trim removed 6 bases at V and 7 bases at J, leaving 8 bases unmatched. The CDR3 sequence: CASRVAGGPVNEQFF. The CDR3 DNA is TGTGCCAGCAGAGTAGCGGGGGGGCCGGTTAATGAGCAGTTCTTC.

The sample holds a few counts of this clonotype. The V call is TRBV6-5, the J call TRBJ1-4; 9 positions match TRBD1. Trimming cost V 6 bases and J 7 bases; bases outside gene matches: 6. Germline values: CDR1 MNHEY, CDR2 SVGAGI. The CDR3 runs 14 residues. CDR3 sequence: CASRRQGEAEKLFF. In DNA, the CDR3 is TGTGCCAGCAGACGACAGGGGGAGGCTGAAAAACTGTTTTTT.

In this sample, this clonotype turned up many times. CDR3 nucleotides: TGTGCCAGCAGCCCCTTCCGGGACGACACTGAAGCTTTCTTT. Translation: CASSPFRDDTEAFF. The V gene is TRBV6-6, the J gene TRBJ1-1; D might be TRBD1 (5 bases). Trimming removed 6 bases from V and 3 bases from J, with 14 bases in between. Germline V CDR1 and CDR2: MNHNY, SVGAGI (reference sequence). CDR3 length: 14 residues.

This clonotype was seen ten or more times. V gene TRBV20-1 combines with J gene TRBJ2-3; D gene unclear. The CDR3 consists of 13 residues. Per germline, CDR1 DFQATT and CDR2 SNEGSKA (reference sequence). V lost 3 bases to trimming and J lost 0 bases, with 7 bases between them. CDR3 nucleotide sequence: TGCAGTGCTAGGTCTGGCAGCACAGATACGCAGTATTTT. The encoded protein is CSARSGSTDTQYF.

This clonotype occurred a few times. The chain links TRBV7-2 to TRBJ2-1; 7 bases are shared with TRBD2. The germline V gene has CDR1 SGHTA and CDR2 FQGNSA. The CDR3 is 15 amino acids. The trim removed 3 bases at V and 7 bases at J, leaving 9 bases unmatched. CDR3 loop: CASSLGGNVPNEQFF. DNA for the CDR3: TGTGCCAGCAGCTTGGGAGGGAACGTCCCGAATGAGCAGTTCTTC.

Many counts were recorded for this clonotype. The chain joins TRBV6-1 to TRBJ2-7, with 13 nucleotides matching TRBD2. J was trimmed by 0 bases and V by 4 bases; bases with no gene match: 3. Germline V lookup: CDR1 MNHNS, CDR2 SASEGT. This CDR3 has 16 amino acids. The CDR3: CASSGGLAGFSYEQYF. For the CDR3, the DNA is TGTGCCAGCAGTGGGGGACTAGCGGGGTTCTCCTACGAGCAGTACTTC.